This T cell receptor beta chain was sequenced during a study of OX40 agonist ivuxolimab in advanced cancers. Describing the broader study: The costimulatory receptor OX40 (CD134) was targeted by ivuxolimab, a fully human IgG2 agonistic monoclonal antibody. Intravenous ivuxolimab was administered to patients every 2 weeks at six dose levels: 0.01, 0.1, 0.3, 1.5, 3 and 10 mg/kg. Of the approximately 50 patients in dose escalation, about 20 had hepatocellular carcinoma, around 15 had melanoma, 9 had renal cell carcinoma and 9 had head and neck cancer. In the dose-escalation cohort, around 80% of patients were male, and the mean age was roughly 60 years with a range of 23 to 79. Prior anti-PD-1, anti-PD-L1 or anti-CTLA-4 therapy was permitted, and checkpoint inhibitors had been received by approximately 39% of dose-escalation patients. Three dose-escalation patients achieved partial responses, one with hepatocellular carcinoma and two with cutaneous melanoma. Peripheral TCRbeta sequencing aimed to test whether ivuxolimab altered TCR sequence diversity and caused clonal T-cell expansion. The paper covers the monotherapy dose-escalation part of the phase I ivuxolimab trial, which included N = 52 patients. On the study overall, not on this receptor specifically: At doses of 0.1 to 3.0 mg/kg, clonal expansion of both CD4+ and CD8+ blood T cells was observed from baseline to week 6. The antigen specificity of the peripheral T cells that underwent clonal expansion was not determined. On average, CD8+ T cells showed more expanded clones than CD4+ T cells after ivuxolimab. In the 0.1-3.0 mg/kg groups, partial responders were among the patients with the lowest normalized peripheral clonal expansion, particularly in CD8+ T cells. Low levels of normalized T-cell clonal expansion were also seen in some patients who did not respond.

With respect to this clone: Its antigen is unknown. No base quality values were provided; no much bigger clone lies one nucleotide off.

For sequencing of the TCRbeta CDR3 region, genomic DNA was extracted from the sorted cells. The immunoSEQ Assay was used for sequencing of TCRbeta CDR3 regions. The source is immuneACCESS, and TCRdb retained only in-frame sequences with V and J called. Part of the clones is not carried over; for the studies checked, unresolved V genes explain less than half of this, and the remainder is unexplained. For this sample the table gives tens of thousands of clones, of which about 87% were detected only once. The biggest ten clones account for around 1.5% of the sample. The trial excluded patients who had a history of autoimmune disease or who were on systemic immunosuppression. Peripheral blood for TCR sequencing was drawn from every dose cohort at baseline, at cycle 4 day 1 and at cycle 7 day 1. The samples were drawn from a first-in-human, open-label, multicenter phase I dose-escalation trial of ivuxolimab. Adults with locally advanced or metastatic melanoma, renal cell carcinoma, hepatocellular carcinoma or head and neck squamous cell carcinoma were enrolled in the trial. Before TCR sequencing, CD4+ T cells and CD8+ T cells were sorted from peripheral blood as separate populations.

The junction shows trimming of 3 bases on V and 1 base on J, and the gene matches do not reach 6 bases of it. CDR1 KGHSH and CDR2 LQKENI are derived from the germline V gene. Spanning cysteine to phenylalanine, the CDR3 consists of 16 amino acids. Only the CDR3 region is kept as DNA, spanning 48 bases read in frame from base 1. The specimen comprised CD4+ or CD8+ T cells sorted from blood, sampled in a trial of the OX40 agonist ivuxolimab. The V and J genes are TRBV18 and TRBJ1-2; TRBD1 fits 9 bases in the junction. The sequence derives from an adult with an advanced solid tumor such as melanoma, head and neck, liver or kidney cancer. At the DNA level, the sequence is TGTGCCAGCTCACCCCGGGACAGGGACCGTAACTATGGCTACACCTTC. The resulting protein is CASSPRDRDRNYGYTF.